The table lists the clone carrying this T cell receptor (beta chain) with a few counts. Antigen specificity is unknown. This entry belongs to a study of T cells in Graves' hyperthyroidism and ophthalmopathy. Study outcomes and limitations: Model predictions of ophthalmopathy came a median 6.5 months before onset. Blood held most thyroid clonotypes expanded above 0.001 frequency.

Diagnosing involved the use of clinical symptoms, serum thyroxine and TRAb, thyroid ultrasound and orbital computed tomography. V lost 2 bases and J lost 5, with 12 bases in between. Per the germline V gene, CDR1 is SGHTA and CDR2 is FQGNSA. This CDR3 is built from 14 residues. RNA transcripts yielded amplified TCR beta CDR3 regions. The primer set for the first-round RT-PCR of the TCR CDR3 was HTBI. TCRdb itself ran the multiplex PCR reads through MiXCR, one entry per CDR3 protein. In the table there are roughly 510,000 distinct CDR3 sequences, about 45% of which are singletons. Sequencing was carried out using peripheral blood or thyroid tissue (not recorded which). V and J are TRBV7-2 and TRBJ1-2; D may be TRBD1 (5 bases). This TCR was sampled from an adult woman with Graves' disease, either hyperthyroidism or ophthalmopathy (not recorded which). CDR3: CASSLIRVGYGYTF. In DNA form, the CDR3 reads TGTGCCAGCAGCTTAATCAGGGTGGGATATGGCTACACCTTC.